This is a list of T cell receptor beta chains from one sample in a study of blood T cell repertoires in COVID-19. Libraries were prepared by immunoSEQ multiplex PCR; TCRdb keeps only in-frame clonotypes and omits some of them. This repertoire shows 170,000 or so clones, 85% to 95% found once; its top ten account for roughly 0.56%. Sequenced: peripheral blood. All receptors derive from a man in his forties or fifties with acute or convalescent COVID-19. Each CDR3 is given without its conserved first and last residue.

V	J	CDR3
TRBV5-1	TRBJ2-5	ASSWGLAAQETQY
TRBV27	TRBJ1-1	ASRTVDRGNTEAF
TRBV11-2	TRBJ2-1	ASSLDPPGLGREQF
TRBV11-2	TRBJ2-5	ASRSSRVETQY
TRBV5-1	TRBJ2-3	ASSLARTGFSTDTQY
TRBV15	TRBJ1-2	ATGWGPDYGYT
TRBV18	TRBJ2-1	ASSPQAGKEQF
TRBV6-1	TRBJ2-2	ASSEWTGASNTGELF
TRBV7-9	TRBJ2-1	ASSLGTAGEQF
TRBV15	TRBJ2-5	ATSSEVVASGTQY
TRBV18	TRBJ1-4	ASSPNGNQGGEKLF
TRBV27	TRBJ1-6	ASSDRSSYNSPLH
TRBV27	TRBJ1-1	ATNSLQANTEAF
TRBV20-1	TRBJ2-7	SASPPWLADPYEQY
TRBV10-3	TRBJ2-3	AISAQGTDTQY
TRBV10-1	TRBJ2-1	ASSERTSGLNEQF
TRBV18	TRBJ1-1	ASSPGTANTEAF
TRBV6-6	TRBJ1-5	ASSSIRTETQH
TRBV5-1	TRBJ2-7	ASRTTTGVYEQY
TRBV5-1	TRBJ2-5	ASSREQETQY
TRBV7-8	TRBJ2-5	ASSLGLPSLETQY
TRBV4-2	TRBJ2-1	ASSQDRGSLSYNEQF
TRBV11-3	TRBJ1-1	ASSLDRGSEAF
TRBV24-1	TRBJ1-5	ATSRTWGVNQPQH
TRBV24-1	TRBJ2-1	ATSDSLAGAHNEQF
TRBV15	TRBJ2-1	ATSRRDSYNEQF
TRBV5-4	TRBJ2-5	ASSSDRGWQETQY
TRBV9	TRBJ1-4	ASSAGVTNEKLF
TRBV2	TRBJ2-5	ASSEMGGSYQETQY
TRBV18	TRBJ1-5	ASSPGDNQPQH
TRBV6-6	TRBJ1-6	ASSLRDSEPNSPLH
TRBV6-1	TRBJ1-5	ASSERGYQPQH